This record looks at one TCR beta chain sequence and its context. The sample comes from a study of T cells in localized non-small cell lung cancer. Germline V gene data show CDR1 as SGHRS and CDR2 as YFSETQ. Trimming took 5 bases from V and 4 from J; bases not matched to a gene: 2. The CDR3 sequence is 13 residues long. Sequencing used immunoSEQ multiplex PCR; TCRdb keeps in-frame clones, though not all of them. The sample consists of fewer than 40,000 clones, 93% of them appearing once. The chain uses TRBV5-1 and TRBJ2-3, with TRBD2 matching over 9 bases. The sequencing here drew on peripheral blood, taken before any cancer treatment. The sequence was collected from a female donor of 60 years or more with stage I lung adenocarcinoma. CDR3 in amino acids: CASRLAGSDTQYF. The CDR3 DNA follows: TGCGCCAGCAGGCTAGCGGGGTCAGATACGCAGTATTTT.